Listed here are 29 T cell receptor beta chains from one sample, sequenced in a study of T-cell reconstitution after alpha-beta-depleted transplantation in children. A TCRbeta library incorporating unique molecular identifiers was prepared. TCRdb re-analysed the PCR reads in MiXCR, keeping a single row per CDR3 protein. This table has 97,000 or so distinct CDR3 sequences, over 6% appearing once. This sample comprised PBMCs, obtained before TCRalphabeta/CD19-depleted stem cell transplant. These TCRs come from a boy younger than 10 with acute lymphoblastic leukemia, due to receive a stem cell transplant.

This clonotype was seen repeatedly, ten times or more. The chain has TRBV7-9 and TRBJ1-1; 8 bases align to TRBD1. The CDR3 extends over 15 amino acids. J lost 4 bases, V lost 5 bases, and 9 bases had no gene match. Looked up from germline, CDR1 is SEHNR and CDR2 is FQNEAQ (reference sequence). CDR3 residues: CASSPGRTGPTEAFF. CDR3 DNA sequence: TGTGCCAGCAGCCCTGGGAGGACAGGGCCCACTGAAGCTTTCTTT.

This clonotype was observed many times. The chain carries TRBV20-1 and TRBJ1-5, with a weak D call TRBD1 (6 bases). Trimming took 6 bases from V and 7 from J, leaving 19 bases between them. There are 14 residues in the CDR3. CDR1 is DFQATT and CDR2 is SNEGSKA in the germline V gene (reference sequence). The CDR3 DNA sequence: TGCAGTGCCCCTCCCCAGGGGTCAAGGCAGCCCCAGCATTTT. It is translated as CSAPPQGSRQPQHF.

The count of this clonotype is one. One end of the junction varies from germline; a read error may be responsible. The genes are TRBV20-1 and TRBJ1-5; TRBD1 matches at 9 bases. Germline assignment: CDR1 DFQATT and CDR2 SNEGSKA (reference sequence). This CDR3 has 17 amino acids. The CDR3 bases are TGCTGTGCTAGAGATTCCACCGGGACAGGGAGGAGTCAGCCCCAGCATTTT. Protein product: CCARDSTGTGRSQPQHF.

Note on this clonotype: This may come from a read error, since a much larger clone is one base off. The final CDR3 position lacks the conserved phenylalanine or tryptophan, pointing to a likely read error. The rearrangement joins TRBV12-3 or TRBV12-4 to TRBJ2-1; the match to TRBD1 covers 9 bases. This CDR3 is built from 15 residues. V gave up 6 bases and J gave up 4 bases; unmatched junction bases: 7. DNA for the CDR3: TGTGCCAGCAGCCTCCCGGGACAGGGATACAATGAGCAGTTCGTC. The encoded protein is CASSLPGQGYNEQFV.

The rearrangement joins TRBV4-1 to TRBJ2-1; a possible D gene is TRBD2 (5 bases). CDR3 size: 14 residues. Germline CDR1 and CDR2: MGHRA and YSYEKL. Trimming took 0 bases from V and 6 from J, leaving 9 bases between them. The CDR3 coding sequence is TGCGCCAGCAGCCAAGATACCCGGGGCAATGAGCAGTTCTTC. Translating gives CASSQDTRGNEQFF.

J is TRBJ1-5 and V is TRBV6-5, with D unclear. The CDR3 has 13 residues. Looked up from germline, CDR1 is MNHEY and CDR2 is SVGAGI. Trimming cost V 4 bases and J 4 bases, with 8 bases left between them. The DNA of the CDR3 is TGTGCCAGCAGTTTCATCGAGAATCAGCCCCAGCATTTT. Protein: CASSFIENQPQHF.

This clonotype was seen only once. The chain joins TRBV6-6 to TRBJ2-7, with 7 bases identical to TRBD2. Germline V gene lookup returns CDR1 MNHNY and CDR2 SVGAGI (reference sequence). V lost 6 bases to trimming and J lost 11 bases; unmatched junction nucleotides: 10. The CDR3 covers 12 residues. The DNA of the CDR3 is TGTGCCAGCAGGCGAGGGGAGGGATTGGAGTACTTC. Amino acids: CASRRGEGLEYF.

This clonotype came up a few times. The chain joins TRBV5-4 to TRBJ2-1, with 7 nucleotides matching TRBD2. The CDR3 sequence is 15 residues long. Trimming at V came to 4 bases and at J to 0 bases, leaving 4 bases not matched to a gene. Germline V gene data show CDR1 as SGHNT and CDR2 as YYREEE (reference sequence). CDR3 in DNA: TGTGCCAGCAGCCATAGCGGGTACTCCTACAATGAGCAGTTCTTC. It translates to CASSHSGYSYNEQFF. Drawing the rest from reference TRBV5-4 and TRBJ2-1, the complete variable domain is ETGVTQSPTHLIKTRGQQVTLRCSSQSGHNTVSWYQQALGQGPQFIFQYYREEENGRGNFPPRFSGLQFPNYSSELNVNALELDDSALYLCASSHSGYSYNEQFFGPGTRLTVL.

This clonotype was seen only a few times. V and J are TRBV12-3 or TRBV12-4 and TRBJ1-2; D gene unclear. The V end lost 3 bases, the J end lost 4 bases, and 15 bases lay between the germline ends. The CDR3 consists of 15 residues. The CDR3 sequence is CASSLSGSTVYGYTF. The CDR3, as DNA: TGTGCCAGCAGTTTGTCGGGGTCGACCGTCTATGGCTACACCTTC.

This clonotype was counted between two and nine times. This chain connects TRBV7-8 to TRBJ1-5; the D is unclear. Trimming removed 5 bases from V and 0 bases from J, with 8 bases in between. The CDR3 contains 14 residues. The germline V gene has CDR1 SGHVS and CDR2 FQNEAQ. The CDR3 DNA is TGTGCCAGCAGCCCCCACTATAGCAATCAGCCCCAGCATTTT. Protein sequence: CASSPHYSNQPQHF.

This clonotype has at least ten counts. CDR3 sequence (DNA): TGTGCCAGCAGCCACCTGGGCGGGGGGGCTGTGGATGAGCAGTTCTTC. Translated, it gives CASSHLGGGAVDEQFF. The J gene is TRBJ2-1, the V gene TRBV7-9, with TRBD2 matching over 9 bases. This CDR3 is built from 16 residues. Germline CDR1 is SEHNR and CDR2 is FQNEAQ (reference sequence). V dropped 5 bases and J dropped 8; count of bases not matched to a gene: 13.

Worth noting for this clonotype: This may be a read error, as it is one base from a much larger clone. The CDR3 sequence is CGVSGANQPQHF. In nucleotides, the CDR3 is TGCGGCGTTTCTGGAGCGAATCAGCCCCAGCATTTT. V gene TRBV29-1 combines with J gene TRBJ1-5; D is unresolved. Germline CDR1 reads SQVTM; CDR2 reads ANQGSEA. The CDR3 runs 12 residues.

This clonotype was observed a handful of times. This rearrangement joins TRBV19 to TRBJ2-7; D perhaps matches TRBD1 (6 bases). Trimming cost V 4 bases and J 1 base, with 11 bases left between them. This CDR3 is 14 amino acids long. Germline V gene lookup returns CDR1 LNHDA and CDR2 SQIVND (reference sequence). The CDR3, as DNA: TGTGCCAGTAGTAGGGGGCGAATTTCCTACGAGCAGTACTTC. Encoded protein: CASSRGRISYEQYF.

This clonotype was counted at least ten times. In DNA form, the CDR3 reads TGTGCCAGCAGCTCCGGGCCCGCAGATACGCAGTATTTT. Translating it yields CASSSGPADTQYF. V gene TRBV5-5 combines with J gene TRBJ2-3; D gene unclear. V lost 3 bases to trimming and J lost 4 bases, with 9 bases between them. Germline V gives CDR1 SGHKS, CDR2 YYEKEE (reference sequence). The CDR3 covers 13 residues.

This clonotype has more than one count but fewer than ten. The J gene is TRBJ1-3, the V gene TRBV7-8; no firm D call. Trimming cost V 1 base and J 0 bases, with 10 bases left between them. CDR1 is SGHVS, CDR2 FQNEAQ, per germline. CDR3 length: 16 residues. CDR3 coding DNA: TGTGCCAGCAGCTTAGGAGGGTCCGGCTCTGGAAACACCATATATTTT. It specifies CASSLGGSGSGNTIYF.

The sample holds many counts of this clonotype. The chain employs TRBV9 and TRBJ2-1, with 8 bases fitting TRBD1. The germline V gene has CDR1 SGDLS and CDR2 YYNGEE. Trimming removed 0 bases from V and 6 bases from J; junction bases left unmatched: 8. This CDR3 is built from 16 residues. The DNA for the CDR3 is TGTGCCAGCAGCGTAGGGGGCAGGGGGCAAGGCAATGAGCAGTTCTTC. Protein sequence: CASSVGGRGQGNEQFF. Based on the CDR3 plus reference TRBV9 and TRBJ2-1, the full variable domain is DSGVTQTPKHLITATGQRVTLRCSPRSGDLSVYWYQQSLDQGLQFLIQYYNGEERAKGNILERFSAQQFPDLHSELNLSSLELGDSALYFCASSVGGRGQGNEQFFGPGTRLTVL.

This clonotype has just a few counts. The genes are TRBV6-1 and TRBJ1-1; D call uncertain. This CDR3 contains 16 residues. The germline V gene has CDR1 MNHNS and CDR2 SASEGT. Between the trimmed V and J ends, which lost 4 bases and 0 bases, there was a span of 15 bases. The chain's CDR3 is CASSVPLNRMNTEAFF. CDR3 DNA: TGTGCCAGCAGTGTCCCGTTAAATCGCATGAACACTGAAGCTTTCTTT.

In this sample, this clonotype turned up once. A much larger clone lies one base from this, so it may be a read error. Since the CDR3 does not end with the conserved phenylalanine or tryptophan, this likely comes from a read error. The gene calls are TRBV5-1 and TRBJ2-3; 15 bases are shared with TRBD2. Germline CDR1 and CDR2: SGHRS and YFSETQ. V lost 4 bases to trimming and J lost 4 bases; unmatched junction nucleotides: 7. CDR3 length equals 17 residues. CDR3 in DNA: TGCGCCAGCAGCATCAGGACTAGCGGGGGGGCAGCAGATACGCAGTATGTT. This translates into CASSIRTSGGAADTQYV.

Details on this clonotype: A much larger clone sits a single nucleotide away, making a read error possible. The chain employs TRBV6-1 and TRBJ2-7; 9 bases align to TRBD1. This CDR3 is 14 amino acids long. The trim removed 5 bases at V and 2 bases at J, leaving 4 bases unmatched. The germline V gene encodes CDR1 MNHNS and CDR2 SASEGT. CDR3 bases: TGTGCCAGCAGTCCCGGGACAGGGCCCTACGAGCAGTACTTC. Its protein is CASSPGTGPYEQYF.

The J gene is TRBJ2-5, the V gene TRBV7-2, with 10 bases that match TRBD1. This CDR3 has 15 residues. After removal of 1 base from V and 5 bases from J, the junction contained 4 bases not matched to a gene. Germline assignment: CDR1 SGHTA and CDR2 FQGNSA. This CDR3 is CASSLGQGAYETQYF. CDR3 DNA sequence: TGTGCCAGCAGCTTAGGACAGGGGGCTTATGAGACCCAGTACTTC. The full variable domain, completed using reference TRBV7-2 and TRBJ2-5, is GAGVSQSPSNKVTEKGKDVELRCDPISGHTALYWYRQSLGQGLEFLIYFQGNSAPDKSGLPSDRFSAERTGGSVSTLTIQRTQQEDSAVYLCASSLGQGAYETQYFGPGTRLLVL.

Many counts were recorded for this clonotype. The V call is TRBV20-1, the J call TRBJ2-1; D call uncertain. The germline CDR1 and CDR2 sequences are DFQATT and SNEGSKA (reference sequence). The CDR3 is made up of 11 amino acids. Trimming shortened V by 6 bases and J by 4 bases, and 7 bases separated the two germline ends. The CDR3 DNA sequence: TGCAGTGCCAACAAGTACAATGAGCAGTTCTTC. Its protein is CSANKYNEQFF.

V usage is TRBV6-1 and J usage is TRBJ2-3; 9 bases map to TRBD1. V trimming: 5 bases; J trimming: 0 bases; junction bases outside the gene matches: 6. This CDR3 region has 16 residues. Germline CDR1 reads MNHNS; CDR2 reads SASEGT. The chain's CDR3 is CASSRGQGTSTDTQYF. The CDR3 bases are TGTGCCAGCAGTAGAGGACAGGGGACGAGCACAGATACGCAGTATTTT.

This clonotype has a count of ten or more. This chain connects TRBV2 to TRBJ1-3; a possible D gene is TRBD1 (5 bases). The germline gives CDR1 SNHLY, CDR2 FYNNEI. The CDR3 is 15 residues long. Trimming cost V 6 bases and J 0 bases, with 12 bases left between them. DNA of the CDR3: TGTGCCAGCAGCTCCGACAGAAACTCTGGAAACACCATATATTTT. As protein: CASSSDRNSGNTIYF.

DNA of the CDR3: TGTGCCAGCCAAAGGGAATTAAGGAATTCACCCCTCCACTTT. Protein: CASQRELRNSPLHF. This rearrangement joins TRBV12-3 or TRBV12-4 to TRBJ1-6; no clear D. This CDR3 has 14 residues. Trimming took off 8 bases at V and 7 bases at J, with 15 bases between the two ends.

This clonotype showed up many times. The chain employs TRBV5-8 and TRBJ2-5, with 8 bases fitting TRBD2. There are 14 residues in the CDR3. J gave up 6 bases and V 0 bases, and 4 bases lay outside the gene matches. Germline CDR1 SGHTS, CDR2 YDEGEE. CDR3: CASSLAGGEKTQYF. The CDR3 coding sequence is TGTGCCAGCAGCTTGGCCGGGGGGGAAAAGACCCAGTACTTC.

At least ten counts were recorded for this clonotype. The chain couples TRBV7-8 to TRBJ2-5, with a tentative D call TRBD2 (6 bases). Germline-derived CDR1 and CDR2 are SGHVS and FQNEAQ. This CDR3 has 17 amino acids. Deletions cut 8 bases from V and 5 bases from J, with 27 bases between. This CDR3 reads CASHHPGVAAEWETQYF. CDR3 in DNA: TGTGCCAGCCATCACCCGGGGGTAGCGGCAGAGTGGGAGACCCAGTACTTC.

This clonotype was found many times. This chain connects TRBV7-9 to TRBJ2-7, with D unclear. The germline V and J ends were trimmed by 1 base and 7 bases, with 11 bases remaining between them. The CDR3 covers 13 residues. Germline V gene sequence: CDR1 SEHNR, CDR2 FQNEAQ (reference sequence). The CDR3 sequence is CASSLGNEWEQYF. As DNA, the CDR3 is TGTGCCAGCAGCTTAGGCAATGAGTGGGAGCAGTACTTC.

This clonotype has at least ten counts. This chain connects TRBV20-1 to TRBJ1-1; TRBD1 aligns across 7 bases. This CDR3 contains 14 residues. V lost 6 bases, J lost 2 bases, and 9 bases stayed unmatched. The V gene's germline CDR1 is DFQATT and CDR2 SNEGSKA (reference sequence). In DNA form, the CDR3 reads TGCAGTGCCCCTAGGGGGGACAGCAACACTGAAGCTTTCTTT. Translating it yields CSAPRGDSNTEAFF.

This clonotype was seen repeatedly, ten times or more. The chain links TRBV6-2 or TRBV6-3 to TRBJ2-1; 9 positions match TRBD1. J gave up 8 bases and V 2 bases, and 7 bases lay outside the gene matches. The germline V gene encodes CDR1 MNHEY and CDR2 SVGEGT. The CDR3 has 15 amino acids. The CDR3 sequence: CASSYGTGSGDEQFF. CDR3 nucleotides: TGTGCCAGCAGTTACGGGACAGGGAGTGGAGATGAGCAGTTCTTC.